This TCR beta chain was recorded in a study of OX40 agonist ivuxolimab in advanced cancers. The CDR3 is 14 amino acids. V was pared by 7 bases and J by 6 bases, with 15 bases between. Germline V gene lookup returns CDR1 LNHDA and CDR2 SQIVND (reference sequence). Here immunoSEQ multiplex PCR was the method, and the copy in TCRdb shows in-frame clones only, minus some. Seen here are nearly 35,000 clones, about 92% observed once, and the top ten hold about 33%. The TCR sequence derives from an adult with an advanced solid tumor such as melanoma, head and neck, liver or kidney cancer. The V gene is TRBV19, the J gene TRBJ1-4; D is uncertain. The specimen was CD4+ or CD8+ T cells sorted from blood, collected in a trial of the OX40 agonist ivuxolimab. CDR3 bases: TGTGCCAGTACCCTGGAGAGTCGTGATGAAAAACTGTTTTTT. Protein: CASTLESRDEKLFF.